A single TCR beta chain is shown here with its context. The rectum was sampled with one to two pinch biopsies at colonoscopy. This entry belongs to a study of pediatric ulcerative colitis. This was a survey-level run. Profiling relied on immunoSEQ multiplex PCR, and the TCRdb table lists in-frame clones only, not all of them. This table has about 36,000 clones, roughly 72% appearing once. Source material: gut tissue. This receptor was obtained from a boy aged 10-17 years with moderate ulcerative colitis.

DNA for the CDR3: TGTGCCAGCAGTGACTCGAAATCCGGGGAGTCCTACGAGCAGTACTTC. This sequence encodes CASSDSKSGESYEQYF. The chain couples TRBV6-4 to TRBJ2-7; the D gene is possibly TRBD2 (5 bases). The CDR3 extends over 16 amino acids. Germline V gene sequence: CDR1 MRHNA, CDR2 SNTAGT. V was trimmed by 0 bases and J by 1 base, leaving 13 bases between them.